This T cell receptor beta chain is drawn from a study of shared clonotypes between healthy human individuals. Study-level findings and limits: Non-shared clonotypes had lower generation probabilities than clonotypes shared by all four sorted-subset donors.

As concerns this clone: Antigen: not known.

The germline V gene encodes CDR1 LNHDA and CDR2 SQIVND (reference sequence). The CDR3 is 13 amino acids. Trimming removed 3 bases from V and 8 bases from J; junction bases left unmatched: 5. The table came from immunoSEQ multiplex PCR; TCRdb's copy has only in-frame clones and leaves some out. The table shows about 1 million clones, with about four fifths occurring only once. This chain connects TRBV19 to TRBJ1-2; 8 bases line up with TRBD1. The sequenced material came from memory CD4+ T cells from PBMCs. Subset defined: CD45RA-negative fraction. The clonotype was recovered from a man aged 18 to 30 in good health. Some clones in this sample may be carry-over from other donors' samples. CDR3 sequence reads: CASSIPRGLGYTF. CDR3 nucleotides: TGTGCCAGTAGTATCCCCAGGGGGCTCGGCTACACCTTC.